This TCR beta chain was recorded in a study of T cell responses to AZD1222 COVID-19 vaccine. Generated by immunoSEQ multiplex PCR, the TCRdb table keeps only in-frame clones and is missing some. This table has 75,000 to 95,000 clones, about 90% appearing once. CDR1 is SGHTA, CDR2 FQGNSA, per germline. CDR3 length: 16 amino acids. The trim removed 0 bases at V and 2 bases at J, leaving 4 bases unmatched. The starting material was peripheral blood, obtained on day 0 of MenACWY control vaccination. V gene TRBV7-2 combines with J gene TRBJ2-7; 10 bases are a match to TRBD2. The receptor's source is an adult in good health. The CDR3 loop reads CASSLASSGGTYEQYF. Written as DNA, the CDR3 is TGTGCCAGCAGCTTAGCCTCTAGCGGGGGAACCTACGAGCAGTACTTC. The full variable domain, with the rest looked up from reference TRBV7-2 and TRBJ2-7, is GAGVSQSPSNKVTEKGKDVELRCDPISGHTALYWYRQSLGQGLEFLIYFQGNSAPDKSGLPSDRFSAERTGGSVSTLTIQRTQQEDSAVYLCASSLASSGGTYEQYFGPGTRLTVT.